The entry below describes one T cell receptor beta chain. This specimen belongs to a study of identical twins. Germline V gives CDR1 LNHDA, CDR2 SQIVND (reference sequence). Trimming left V 6 bases short and J 2 bases short, with 11 bases between. There are 14 residues in the CDR3. TCRdb analysed the 5' RACE reads with MiXCR anew, one entry per CDR3 protein. The table includes 300,000 to 400,000 distinct CDR3 sequences, approximately 13% detected once. The sample was also reused in another study, on yellow fever vaccine responses in identical twins.

The origin of this receptor is a woman in her late teens or twenties in good health. The chain couples TRBV19 to TRBJ1-3; maybe TRBD1 (6 bases). The sequencing sample was made of CD8+ T cells sorted from blood. This CDR3 is CASRQGNPGNTIYF. CDR3 nucleotides: TGTGCCAGTAGACAGGGAAATCCTGGAAACACCATATATTTT.